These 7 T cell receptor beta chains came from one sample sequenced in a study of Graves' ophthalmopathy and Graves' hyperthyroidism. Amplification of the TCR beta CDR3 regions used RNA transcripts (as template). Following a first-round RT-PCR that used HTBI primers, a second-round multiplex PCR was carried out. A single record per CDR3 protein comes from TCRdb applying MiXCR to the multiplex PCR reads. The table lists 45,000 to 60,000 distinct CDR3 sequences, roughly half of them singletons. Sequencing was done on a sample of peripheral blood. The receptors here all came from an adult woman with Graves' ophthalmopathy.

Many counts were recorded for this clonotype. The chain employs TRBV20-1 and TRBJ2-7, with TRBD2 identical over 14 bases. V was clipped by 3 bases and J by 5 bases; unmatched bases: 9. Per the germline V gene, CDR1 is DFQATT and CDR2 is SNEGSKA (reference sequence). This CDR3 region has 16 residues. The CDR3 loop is CSARGLAGVRGHEQYF. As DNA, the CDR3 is TGCAGTGCTAGGGGACTAGCGGGAGTGCGGGGTCACGAGCAGTACTTC.

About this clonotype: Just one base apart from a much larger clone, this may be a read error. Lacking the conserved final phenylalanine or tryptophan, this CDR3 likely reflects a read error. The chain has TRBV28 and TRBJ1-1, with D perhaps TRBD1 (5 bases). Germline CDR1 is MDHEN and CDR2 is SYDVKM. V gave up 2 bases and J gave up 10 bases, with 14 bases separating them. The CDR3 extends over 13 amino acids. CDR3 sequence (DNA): TGTGCCAGCAGTTTAGCCGCGGGGCCCGGAGCTTTCTTG. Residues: CASSLAAGPGAFL.

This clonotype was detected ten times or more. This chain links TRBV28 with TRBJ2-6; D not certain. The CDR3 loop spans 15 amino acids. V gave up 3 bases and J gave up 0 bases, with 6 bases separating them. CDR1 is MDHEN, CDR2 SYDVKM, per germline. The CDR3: CASSFDGSGANVLTF. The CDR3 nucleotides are TGTGCCAGCAGTTTCGACGGCTCTGGGGCCAACGTCCTGACTTTC.

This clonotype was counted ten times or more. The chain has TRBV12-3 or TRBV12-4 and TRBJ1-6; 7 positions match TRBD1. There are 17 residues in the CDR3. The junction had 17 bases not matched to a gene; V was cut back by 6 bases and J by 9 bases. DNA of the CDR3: TGTGCCAGCAGGGGTTCGCACAGGGGAACCTTAGGTTCACCCCTCCACTTT. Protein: CASRGSHRGTLGSPLHF.

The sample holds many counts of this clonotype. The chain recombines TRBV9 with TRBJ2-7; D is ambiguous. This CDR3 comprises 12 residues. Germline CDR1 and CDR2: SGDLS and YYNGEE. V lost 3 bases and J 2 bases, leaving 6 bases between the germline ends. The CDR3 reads CASSGTTYEQYF. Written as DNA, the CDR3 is TGTGCCAGCAGCGGTACAACCTACGAGCAGTACTTC. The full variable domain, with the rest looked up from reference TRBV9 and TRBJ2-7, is DSGVTQTPKHLITATGQRVTLRCSPRSGDLSVYWYQQSLDQGLQFLIQYYNGEERAKGNILERFSAQQFPDLHSELNLSSLELGDSALYFCASSGTTYEQYFGPGTRLTVT.

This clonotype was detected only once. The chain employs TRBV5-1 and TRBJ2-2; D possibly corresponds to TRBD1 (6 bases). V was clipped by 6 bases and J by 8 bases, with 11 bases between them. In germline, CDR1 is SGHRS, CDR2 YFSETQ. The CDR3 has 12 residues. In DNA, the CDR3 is TGCGCCAGCAAATCCGGGACAGGGGAGCTGTTTTTT. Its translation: CASKSGTGELFF.

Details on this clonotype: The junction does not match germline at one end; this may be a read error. DNA of the CDR3: TGTGCCAGCAGTAAAACCGGGCCCTGCACAGATACACAGTATTTT. Its translation: CASSKTGPCTDTQYF. This chain links TRBV2 with TRBJ2-3; D unclear. The germline V gene has CDR1 SNHLY and CDR2 FYNNEI. This CDR3 is built from 15 residues. The whole variable domain, filled in from reference TRBV2 and TRBJ2-3, reads EPEVTQTPSHQVTQMGQEVILRCVPISNHLYFYWYRQILGQKVEFLVSFYNNEISEKSEIFDDQFSVERPDGSNFTLKIRSTKLEDSAMYFCASSKTGPCTDTQYFGPGTRLTVL.